The entry that follows covers one T cell receptor beta chain sequence. V lost 8 bases and J lost 4; bases outside the gene matches: 15. The CDR3 has 18 residues. These data are taken from a study of T-cell reconstitution after alpha-beta-depleted transplantation in children. A TCRbeta library incorporating unique molecular identifiers was prepared. Each CDR3 protein is one row after TCRdb ran MiXCR on the PCR reads. The repertoire holds over 300,000 distinct CDR3 sequences, around a tenth seen once, with approximately 2.3% in the top ten. The sequences come from PBMCs from the stem cell graft donor, collected from the stem cell graft. This sequence was found in a human donor who donated a stem cell graft to a child with acute lymphoblastic leukemia. V gene TRBV12-3 or TRBV12-4 combines with J gene TRBJ2-2; 11 bases are a match to TRBD1. The CDR3 DNA is TGTGCCAGCTGTCCAGCACCGGGACAGGGGGTGTCCACCGGGGAGCTGTTTTTT. Amino acid sequence: CASCPAPGQGVSTGELFF.